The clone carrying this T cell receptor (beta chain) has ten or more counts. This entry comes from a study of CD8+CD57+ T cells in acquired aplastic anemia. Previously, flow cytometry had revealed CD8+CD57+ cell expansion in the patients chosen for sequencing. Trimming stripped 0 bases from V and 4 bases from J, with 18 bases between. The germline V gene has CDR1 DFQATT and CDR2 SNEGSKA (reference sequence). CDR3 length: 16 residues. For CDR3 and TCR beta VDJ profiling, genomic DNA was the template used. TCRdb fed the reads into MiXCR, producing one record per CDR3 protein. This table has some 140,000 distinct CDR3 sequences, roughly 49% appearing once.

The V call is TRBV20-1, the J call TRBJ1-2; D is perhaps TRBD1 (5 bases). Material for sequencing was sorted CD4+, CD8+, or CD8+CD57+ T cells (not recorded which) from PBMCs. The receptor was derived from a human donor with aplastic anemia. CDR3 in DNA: TGCAGTGCTAGAGACTCCTGGGGGGGGGAACTCTATGGCTACACCTTC. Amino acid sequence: CSARDSWGGELYGYTF.